This record looks at one T cell receptor (beta chain) sequence and its context. The TCRbeta library incorporated unique molecular identifiers. One entry per CDR3 protein results from TCRdb running MiXCR on the PCR reads. This sample has about half a million distinct CDR3 sequences, with roughly an eighth found just once. This sample is part of a study of T-cell reconstitution after alpha-beta-depleted transplantation in children. Germline assignment: CDR1 SGHRS and CDR2 YFSETQ. The ends were cut back, 9 bases at V and 7 bases at J, with 23 bases in the middle. This CDR3 spans 14 amino acids. The sequencing used PBMCs from the stem cell graft donor, collected from the stem cell graft. The receptor was isolated from a human donor who donated a stem cell graft to a child with combined immunodeficiency. The chain is built from TRBV5-1 and TRBJ2-7, with unresolved D. The CDR3 region has the DNA TGCGCCACTCCGGCTGGTGGGCCCTCCCTAGAGCAGTACTTC. It is translated as CATPAGGPSLEQYF.